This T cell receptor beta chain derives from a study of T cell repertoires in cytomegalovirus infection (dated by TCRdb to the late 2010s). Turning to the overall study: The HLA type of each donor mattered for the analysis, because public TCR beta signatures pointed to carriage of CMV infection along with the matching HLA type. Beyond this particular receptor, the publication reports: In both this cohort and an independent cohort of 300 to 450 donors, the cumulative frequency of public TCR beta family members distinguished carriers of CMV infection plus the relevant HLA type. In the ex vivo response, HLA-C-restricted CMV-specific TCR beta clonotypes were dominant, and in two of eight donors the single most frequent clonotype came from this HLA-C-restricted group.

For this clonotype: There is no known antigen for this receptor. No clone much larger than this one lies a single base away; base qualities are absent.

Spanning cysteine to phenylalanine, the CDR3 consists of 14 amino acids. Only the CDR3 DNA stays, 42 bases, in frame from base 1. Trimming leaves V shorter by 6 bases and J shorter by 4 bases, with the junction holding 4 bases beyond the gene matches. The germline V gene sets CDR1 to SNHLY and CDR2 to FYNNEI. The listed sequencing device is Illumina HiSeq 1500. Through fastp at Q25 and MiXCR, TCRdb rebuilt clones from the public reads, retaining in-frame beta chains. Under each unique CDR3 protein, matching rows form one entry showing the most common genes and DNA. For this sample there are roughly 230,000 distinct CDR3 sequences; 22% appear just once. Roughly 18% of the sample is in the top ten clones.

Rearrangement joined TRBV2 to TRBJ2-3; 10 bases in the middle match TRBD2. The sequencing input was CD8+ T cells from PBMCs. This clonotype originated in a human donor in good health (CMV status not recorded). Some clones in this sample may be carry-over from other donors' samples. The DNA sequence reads TGTGCCAGCAGAGCCGGGACTAGCGCAGATACGCAGTATTTT. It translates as CASRAGTSADTQYF.